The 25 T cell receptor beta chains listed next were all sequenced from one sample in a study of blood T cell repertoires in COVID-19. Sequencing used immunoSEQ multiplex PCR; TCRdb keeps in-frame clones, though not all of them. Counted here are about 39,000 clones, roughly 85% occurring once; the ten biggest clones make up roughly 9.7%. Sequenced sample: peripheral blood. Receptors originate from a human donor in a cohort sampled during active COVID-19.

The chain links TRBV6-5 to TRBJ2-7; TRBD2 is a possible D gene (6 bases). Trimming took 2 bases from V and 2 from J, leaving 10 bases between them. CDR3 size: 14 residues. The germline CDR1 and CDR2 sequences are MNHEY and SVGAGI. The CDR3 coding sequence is TGTGCCAGCAGTTACCAGGAGGGGCCCTACGAGCAGTACTTC. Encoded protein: CASSYQEGPYEQYF.

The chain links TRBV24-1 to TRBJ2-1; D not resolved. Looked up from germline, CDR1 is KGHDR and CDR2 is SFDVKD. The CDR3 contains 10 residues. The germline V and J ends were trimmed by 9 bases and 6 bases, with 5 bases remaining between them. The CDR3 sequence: CATEANEQFF. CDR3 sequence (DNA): TGTGCCACCGAGGCCAATGAGCAGTTCTTC.

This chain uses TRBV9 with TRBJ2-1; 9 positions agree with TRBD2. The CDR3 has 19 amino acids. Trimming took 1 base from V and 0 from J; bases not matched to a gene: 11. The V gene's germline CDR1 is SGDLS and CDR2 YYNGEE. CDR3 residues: CASSVSGGRADASYNEQFF. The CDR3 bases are TGTGCCAGCAGCGTATCCGGCGGGAGGGCCGACGCCTCCTACAATGAGCAGTTCTTC.

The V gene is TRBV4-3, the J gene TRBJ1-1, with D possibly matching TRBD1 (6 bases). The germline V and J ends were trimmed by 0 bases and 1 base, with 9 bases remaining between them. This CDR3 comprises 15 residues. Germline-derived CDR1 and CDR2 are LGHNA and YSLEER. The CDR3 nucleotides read TGCGCCAGCAGCCAAGATCGGACAGCGAACACTGAAGCTTTCTTT. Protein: CASSQDRTANTEAFF.

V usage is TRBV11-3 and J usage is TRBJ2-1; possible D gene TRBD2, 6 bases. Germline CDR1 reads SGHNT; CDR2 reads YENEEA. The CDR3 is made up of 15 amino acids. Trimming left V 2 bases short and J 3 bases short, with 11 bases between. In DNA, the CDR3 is TGTGCCAGCAGCTTAAGAGGCGGGGACTACAATGAGCAGTTCTTC. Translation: CASSLRGGDYNEQFF.

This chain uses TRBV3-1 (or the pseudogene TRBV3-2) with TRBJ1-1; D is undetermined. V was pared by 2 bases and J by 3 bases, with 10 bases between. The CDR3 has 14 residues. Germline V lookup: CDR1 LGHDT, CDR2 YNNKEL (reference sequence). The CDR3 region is CASSQRKRDTEAFF. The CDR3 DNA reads TGTGCCAGCAGCCAACGAAAGAGAGACACTGAAGCTTTCTTT.

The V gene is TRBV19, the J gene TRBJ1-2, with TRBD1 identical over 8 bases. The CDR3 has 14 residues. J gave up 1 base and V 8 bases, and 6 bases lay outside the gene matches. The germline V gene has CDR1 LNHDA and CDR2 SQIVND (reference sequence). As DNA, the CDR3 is TGTGCCAGTGTAGCGACAGGGGATAACTATGGCTACACCTTC. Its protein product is CASVATGDNYGYTF. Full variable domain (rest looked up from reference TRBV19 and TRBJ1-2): DGGITQSPKYLFRKEGQNVTLSCEQNLNHDAMYWYRQDPGQGLRLIYYSQIVNDFQKGDIAEGYSVSREKKESFPLTVTSAQKNPTAFYLCASVATGDNYGYTFGSGTRLTVV.

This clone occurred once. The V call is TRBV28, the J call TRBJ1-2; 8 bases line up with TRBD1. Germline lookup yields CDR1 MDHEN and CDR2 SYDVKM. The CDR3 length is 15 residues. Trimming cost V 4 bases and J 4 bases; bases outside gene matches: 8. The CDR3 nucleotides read TGTGCCAGCAGTTCCTTTCGACAGGGGAGCTATGGCTACACCTTC. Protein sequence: CASSSFRQGSYGYTF.

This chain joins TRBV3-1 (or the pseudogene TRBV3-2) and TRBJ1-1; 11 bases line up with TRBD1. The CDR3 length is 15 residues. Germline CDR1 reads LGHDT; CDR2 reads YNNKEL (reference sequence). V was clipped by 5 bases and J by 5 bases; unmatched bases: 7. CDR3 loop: CASSNRTGGRTEAFF. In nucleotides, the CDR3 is TGTGCCAGCAGCAACCGGACAGGGGGCAGGACTGAAGCTTTCTTT.

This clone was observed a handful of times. CDR3 in amino acids: CASNSGYTEAFF. CDR3 coding DNA: TGTGCCAGCAATTCAGGCTACACTGAAGCTTTCTTT. This rearrangement joins TRBV2 to TRBJ1-1, with no clear D. This CDR3 contains 12 residues. V gave up 7 bases and J gave up 3 bases, with 9 bases separating them. Germline lookup yields CDR1 SNHLY and CDR2 FYNNEI.

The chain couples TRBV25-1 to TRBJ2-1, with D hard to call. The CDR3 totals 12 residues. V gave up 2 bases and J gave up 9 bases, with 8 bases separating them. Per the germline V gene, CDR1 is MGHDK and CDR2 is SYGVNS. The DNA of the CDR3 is TGTGCCAGCAGTGAAGGTATCGGTGAGCAGTTCTTC. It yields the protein CASSEGIGEQFF.

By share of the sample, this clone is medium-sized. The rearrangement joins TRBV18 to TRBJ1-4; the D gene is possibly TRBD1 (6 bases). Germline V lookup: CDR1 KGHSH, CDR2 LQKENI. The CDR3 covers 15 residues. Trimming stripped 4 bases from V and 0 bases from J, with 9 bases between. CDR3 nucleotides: TGTGCCAGCTCACGGGGACAAGCAACTAATGAAAAACTGTTTTTT. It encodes CASSRGQATNEKLFF.

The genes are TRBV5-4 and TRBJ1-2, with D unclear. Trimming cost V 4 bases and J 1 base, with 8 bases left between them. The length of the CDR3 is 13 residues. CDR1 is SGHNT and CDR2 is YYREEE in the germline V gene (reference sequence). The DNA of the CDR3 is TGTGCCAGCAGCCCTGGCCTTAACTATGGCTACACCTTC. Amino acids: CASSPGLNYGYTF.

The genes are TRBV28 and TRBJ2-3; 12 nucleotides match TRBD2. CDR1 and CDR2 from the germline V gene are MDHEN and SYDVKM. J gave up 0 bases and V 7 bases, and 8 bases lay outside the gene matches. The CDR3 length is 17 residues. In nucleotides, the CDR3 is TGTGCCAGCACCCCTAGCGGGGGGGCCCGTAGCACAGATACGCAGTATTTT. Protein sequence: CASTPSGGARSTDTQYF. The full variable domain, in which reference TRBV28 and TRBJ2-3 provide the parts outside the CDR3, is DVKVTQSSRYLVKRTGEKVFLECVQDMDHENMFWYRQDPGLGLRLIYFSYDVKMKEKGDIPEGYSVSREKKERFSLILESASTNQTSMYLCASTPSGGARSTDTQYFGPGTRLTVL.

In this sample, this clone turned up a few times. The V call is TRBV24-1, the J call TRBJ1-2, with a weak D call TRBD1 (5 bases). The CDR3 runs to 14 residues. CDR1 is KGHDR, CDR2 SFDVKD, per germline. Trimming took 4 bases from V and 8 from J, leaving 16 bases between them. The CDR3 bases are TGTGCCACCAGTGACTCGGGCAGGGTTAGCGGCTACACCTTC. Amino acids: CATSDSGRVSGYTF.

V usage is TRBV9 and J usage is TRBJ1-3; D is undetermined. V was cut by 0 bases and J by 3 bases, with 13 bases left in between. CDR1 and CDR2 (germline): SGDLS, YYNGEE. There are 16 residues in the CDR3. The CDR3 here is CASSVALNNDGNTIYF. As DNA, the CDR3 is TGTGCCAGCAGCGTAGCCCTCAACAATGATGGAAACACCATATATTTT. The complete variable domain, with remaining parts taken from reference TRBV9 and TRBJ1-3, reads DSGVTQTPKHLITATGQRVTLRCSPRSGDLSVYWYQQSLDQGLQFLIQYYNGEERAKGNILERFSAQQFPDLHSELNLSSLELGDSALYFCASSVALNNDGNTIYFGEGSWLTVV.

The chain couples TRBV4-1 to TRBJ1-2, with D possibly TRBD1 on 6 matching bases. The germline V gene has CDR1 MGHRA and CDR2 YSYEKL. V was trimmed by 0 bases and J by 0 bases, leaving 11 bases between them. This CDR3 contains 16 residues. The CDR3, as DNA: TGCGCCAGCAGCCAAGATACCAGGGGTTCTAACTATGGCTACACCTTC. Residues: CASSQDTRGSNYGYTF.

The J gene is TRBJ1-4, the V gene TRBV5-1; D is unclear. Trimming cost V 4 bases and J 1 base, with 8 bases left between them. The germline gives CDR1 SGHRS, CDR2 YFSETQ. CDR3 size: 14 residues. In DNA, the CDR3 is TGCGCCAGCAGCCGGACTCTAACTAATGAAAAACTGTTTTTT. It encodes CASSRTLTNEKLFF.

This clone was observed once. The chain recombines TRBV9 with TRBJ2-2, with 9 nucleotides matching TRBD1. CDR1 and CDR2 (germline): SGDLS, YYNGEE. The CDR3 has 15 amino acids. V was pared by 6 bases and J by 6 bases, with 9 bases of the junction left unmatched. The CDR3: CASTGGDRAAGELFF. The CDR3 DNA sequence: TGTGCCAGCACAGGGGGGGACAGGGCCGCCGGGGAGCTGTTTTTT.

The CDR3 coding sequence is TGTGCCAGCAGCCGTGGACAGGGCCAAGAGACCCAGTACTTC. Protein product: CASSRGQGQETQYF. The chain carries TRBV7-9 and TRBJ2-5, with 8 bases aligning to TRBD1. Germline V gives CDR1 SEHNR, CDR2 FQNEAQ (reference sequence). The CDR3 runs 14 residues. The J segment lost 1 base and the V segment lost 5 bases, leaving 3 bases of the junction unmatched.

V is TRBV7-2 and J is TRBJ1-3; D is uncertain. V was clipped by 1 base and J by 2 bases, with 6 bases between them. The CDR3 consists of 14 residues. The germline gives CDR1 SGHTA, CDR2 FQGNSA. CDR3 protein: CASSLGGTGNTIYF. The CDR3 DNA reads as TGTGCCAGCAGCTTAGGAGGAACTGGAAACACCATATATTTT.

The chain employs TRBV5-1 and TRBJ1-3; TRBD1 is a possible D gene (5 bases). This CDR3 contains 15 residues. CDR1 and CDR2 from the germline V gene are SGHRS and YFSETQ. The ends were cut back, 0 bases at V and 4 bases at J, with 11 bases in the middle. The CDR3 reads CASSLAPRGGNTIYF. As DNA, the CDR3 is TGCGCCAGCAGCTTGGCCCCTCGGGGGGGAAACACCATATATTTT.

CDR3 loop: CASSLGRGYTF. CDR3 bases: TGTGCCAGCAGTTTAGGTCGTGGCTACACCTTC. The chain employs TRBV12-3 or TRBV12-4 and TRBJ1-2; no reliable D call. The CDR3 runs to 11 residues. V lost 1 base, J lost 7 bases, and 4 bases lay in between.

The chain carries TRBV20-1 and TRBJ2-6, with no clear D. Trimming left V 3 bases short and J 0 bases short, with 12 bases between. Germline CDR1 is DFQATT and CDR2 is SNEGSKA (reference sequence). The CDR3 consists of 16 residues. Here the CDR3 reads CSASRGHLSGANVLTF. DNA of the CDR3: TGCAGTGCTAGTCGCGGCCACCTCTCTGGGGCCAACGTCCTGACTTTC.

As DNA, the CDR3 is TGCGCCAGCAGCCCATCAACGGTGAACACTGAAGCTTTCTTT. It is translated as CASSPSTVNTEAFF. The chain uses TRBV5-1 and TRBJ1-1; the D is unclear. There are 14 residues in the CDR3. Germline-derived CDR1 and CDR2 are SGHRS and YFSETQ. Trimming cost V 4 bases and J 0 bases, with 10 bases left between them.